This TCR beta chain was captured in a study of human T cells and chemical hapten exposure. For the library, individual cDNA molecules each received unique molecular identifiers. Via MiXCR, TCRdb re-called the RACE reads, giving one row per CDR3 protein. The sample consists of 84,000 or so distinct CDR3 sequences, roughly a tenth of them appearing once. Noted time point: patch test 1, 2 weeks after DPC sensitization. The treatment: therapeutic diphenylcyclopropenone sensitization with weekly scalp DPC. This CDR3 region has 16 residues. Trimming shortened V by 2 bases and J by 4 bases, and 15 bases separated the two germline ends. Germline CDR1 and CDR2: SGHNT and YYREEE (reference sequence).

The sequencing here drew on whole blood, taken in connection with sensitization to the hapten diphenylcyclopropenone (DPC). This sequence was found in a man aged 40-50 years with alopecia areata. Some clones in this sample may be carry-over from other donors' samples. The chain recombines TRBV5-4 with TRBJ2-2; D is perhaps TRBD1 (6 bases). The CDR3 nucleotides read TGTGCCAGCAGCTTATCAGGGGCTTATGGCACCGGGGAGCTGTTTTTT. It yields the protein CASSLSGAYGTGELFF.